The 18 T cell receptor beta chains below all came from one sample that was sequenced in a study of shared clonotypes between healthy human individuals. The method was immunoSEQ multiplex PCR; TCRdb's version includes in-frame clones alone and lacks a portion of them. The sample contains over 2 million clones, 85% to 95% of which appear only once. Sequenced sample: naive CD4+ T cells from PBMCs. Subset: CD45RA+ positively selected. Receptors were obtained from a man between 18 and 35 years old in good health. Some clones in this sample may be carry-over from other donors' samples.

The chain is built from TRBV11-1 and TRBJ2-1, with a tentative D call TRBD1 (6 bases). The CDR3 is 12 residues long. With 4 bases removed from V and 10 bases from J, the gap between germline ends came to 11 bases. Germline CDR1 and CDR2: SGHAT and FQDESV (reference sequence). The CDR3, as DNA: TGTGCCAGCAGCTACAGGGTAGGGGAGCAGTTCTTC. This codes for CASSYRVGEQFF.

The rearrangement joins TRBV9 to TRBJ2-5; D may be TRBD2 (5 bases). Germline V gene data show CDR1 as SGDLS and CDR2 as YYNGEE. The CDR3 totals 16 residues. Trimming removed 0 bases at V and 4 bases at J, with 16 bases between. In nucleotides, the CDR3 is TGTGCCAGCAGCGTAGGTTCGGGGAGACGGCCAGAGACCCAGTACTTC. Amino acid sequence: CASSVGSGRRPETQYF.

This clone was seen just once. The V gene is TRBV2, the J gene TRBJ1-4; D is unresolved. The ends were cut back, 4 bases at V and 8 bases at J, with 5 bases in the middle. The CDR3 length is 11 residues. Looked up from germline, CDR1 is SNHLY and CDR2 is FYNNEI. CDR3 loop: CASSGYEKLFF. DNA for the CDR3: TGTGCCAGCAGTGGGTACGAAAAACTGTTTTTT.

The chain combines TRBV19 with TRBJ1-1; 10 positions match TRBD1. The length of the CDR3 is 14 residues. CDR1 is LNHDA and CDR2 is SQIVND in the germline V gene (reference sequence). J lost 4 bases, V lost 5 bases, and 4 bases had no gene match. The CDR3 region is CASSRDRGTTEAFF. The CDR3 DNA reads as TGTGCCAGTAGTCGGGACAGGGGTACCACTGAAGCTTTCTTT.

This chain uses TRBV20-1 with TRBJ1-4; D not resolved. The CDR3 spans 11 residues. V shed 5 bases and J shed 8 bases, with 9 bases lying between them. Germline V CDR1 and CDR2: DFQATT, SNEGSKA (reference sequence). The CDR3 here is CSAWLGEKLFF. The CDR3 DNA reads TGCAGTGCTTGGCTGGGGGAAAAACTGTTTTTT.

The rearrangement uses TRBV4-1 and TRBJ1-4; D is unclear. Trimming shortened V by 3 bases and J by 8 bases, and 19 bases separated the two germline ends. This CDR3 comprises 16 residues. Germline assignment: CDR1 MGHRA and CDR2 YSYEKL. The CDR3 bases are TGCGCCAGCAGCCAGACGATACTTGCCCCGGGGGAAAAACTGTTTTTT. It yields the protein CASSQTILAPGEKLFF.

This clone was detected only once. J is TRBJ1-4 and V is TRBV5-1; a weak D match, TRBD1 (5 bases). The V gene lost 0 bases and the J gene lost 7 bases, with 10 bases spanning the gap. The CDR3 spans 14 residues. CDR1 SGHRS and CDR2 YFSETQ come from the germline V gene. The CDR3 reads CASSLEPRGEKLFF. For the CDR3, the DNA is TGCGCCAGCAGCTTGGAGCCAAGGGGTGAAAAACTGTTTTTT.

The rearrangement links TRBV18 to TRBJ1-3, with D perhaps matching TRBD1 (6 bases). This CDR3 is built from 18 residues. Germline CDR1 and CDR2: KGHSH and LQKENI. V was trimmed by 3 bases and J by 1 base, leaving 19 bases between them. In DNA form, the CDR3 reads TGTGCCAGCTCACCCTTGACGACAGGTGGGACATCTGGAAACACCATATATTTT. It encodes CASSPLTTGGTSGNTIYF. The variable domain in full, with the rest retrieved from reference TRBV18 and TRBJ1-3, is NAGVMQNPRHLVRRRGQEARLRCSPMKGHSHVYWYRQLPEEGLKFMVYLQKENIIDESGMPKERFSAEFPKEGPSILRIQQVVRGDSAAYFCASSPLTTGGTSGNTIYFGEGSWLTVV.

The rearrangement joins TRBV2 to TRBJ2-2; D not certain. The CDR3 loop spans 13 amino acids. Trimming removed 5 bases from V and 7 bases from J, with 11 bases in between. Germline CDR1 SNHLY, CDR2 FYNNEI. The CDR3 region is CASSRIVGGELFF. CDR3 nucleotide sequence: TGTGCCAGCAGTAGAATAGTTGGCGGGGAGCTGTTTTTT.

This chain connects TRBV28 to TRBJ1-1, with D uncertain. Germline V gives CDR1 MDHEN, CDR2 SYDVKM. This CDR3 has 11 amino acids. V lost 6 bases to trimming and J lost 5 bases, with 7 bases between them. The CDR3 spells CASRLRTEAFF. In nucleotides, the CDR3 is TGTGCCAGCAGACTTAGGACTGAAGCTTTCTTT.

CDR3: CASSSGIQPQHF. The CDR3 DNA sequence: TGTGCCAGCAGTTCCGGTATTCAGCCCCAGCATTTT. This chain uses TRBV28 with TRBJ1-5; D ambiguous. This CDR3 contains 12 residues. Deletions cut 4 bases from V and 6 bases from J, with 7 bases between. Germline CDR1 is MDHEN and CDR2 is SYDVKM.

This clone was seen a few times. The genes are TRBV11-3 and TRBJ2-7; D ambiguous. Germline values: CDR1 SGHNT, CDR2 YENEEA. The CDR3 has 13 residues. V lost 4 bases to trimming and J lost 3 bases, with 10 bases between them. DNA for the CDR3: TGTGCCAGCAGCTGGATTCGTGACTACGAGCAGTACTTC. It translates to CASSWIRDYEQYF.

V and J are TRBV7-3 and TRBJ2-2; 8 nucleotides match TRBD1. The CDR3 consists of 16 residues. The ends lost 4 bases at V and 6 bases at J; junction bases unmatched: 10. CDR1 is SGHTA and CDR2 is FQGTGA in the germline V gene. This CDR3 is CASSSRTGKSAGELFF. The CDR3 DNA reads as TGTGCCAGCAGCTCCCGGACAGGGAAAAGCGCCGGGGAGCTGTTTTTT.

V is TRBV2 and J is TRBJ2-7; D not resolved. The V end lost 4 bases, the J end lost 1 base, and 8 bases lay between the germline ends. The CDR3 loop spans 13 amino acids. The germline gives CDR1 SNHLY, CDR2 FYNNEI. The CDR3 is CASSALGSYEQYF. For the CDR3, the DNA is TGTGCCAGCAGTGCCCTGGGGTCCTACGAGCAGTACTTC.

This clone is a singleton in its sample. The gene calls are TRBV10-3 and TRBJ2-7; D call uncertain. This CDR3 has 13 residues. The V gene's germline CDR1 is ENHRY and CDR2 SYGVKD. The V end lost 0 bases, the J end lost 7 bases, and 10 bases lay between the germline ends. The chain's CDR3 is CAISESGSWEQYF. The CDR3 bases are TGTGCCATCAGTGAGTCGGGTTCCTGGGAGCAGTACTTC.

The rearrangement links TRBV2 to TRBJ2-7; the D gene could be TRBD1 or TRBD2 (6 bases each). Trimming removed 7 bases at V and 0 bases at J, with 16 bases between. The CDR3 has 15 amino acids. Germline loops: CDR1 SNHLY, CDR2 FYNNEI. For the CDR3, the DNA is TGTGCCAGCAAGGGGGGACTCGTCCCCTCCTACGAGCAGTACTTC. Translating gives CASKGGLVPSYEQYF.

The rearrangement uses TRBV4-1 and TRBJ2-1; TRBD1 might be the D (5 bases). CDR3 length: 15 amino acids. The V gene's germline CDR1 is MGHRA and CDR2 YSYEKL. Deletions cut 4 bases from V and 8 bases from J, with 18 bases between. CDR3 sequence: CASSPQGLGLDEQFF. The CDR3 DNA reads TGCGCCAGCAGCCCCCAGGGCCTGGGTTTGGATGAGCAGTTCTTC.

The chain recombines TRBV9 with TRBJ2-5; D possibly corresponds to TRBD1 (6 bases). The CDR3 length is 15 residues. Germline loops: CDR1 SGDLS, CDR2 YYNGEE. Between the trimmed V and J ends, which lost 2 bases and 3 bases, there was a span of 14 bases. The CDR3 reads CASSVPGAGEETQYF. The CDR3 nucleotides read TGTGCCAGCAGCGTCCCAGGGGCGGGCGAAGAGACCCAGTACTTC.